Below, 26 T cell receptor beta chains from the same sample are listed, as sequenced in a study of cytomegalovirus exposure and HLA in healthy donors. The PCR used 60 Vbeta and 13 Jbeta primers. Assay: immunoSEQ multiplex PCR; the TCRdb copy retains only in-frame clones and omits some. Seen here are approximately 170,000 clones, about 82% observed once, and the top ten hold 0.77%. Sequencing used PBMCs. Receptors were obtained from a woman in her late teens or twenties in good health and CMV-seronegative.

The chain employs TRBV18 and TRBJ2-5, with 8 nucleotides matching TRBD1. Unmatched junction bases numbered 3, after V lost 6 bases and J lost 3 bases. From germline, CDR1 is KGHSH and CDR2 LQKENI. The CDR3 contains 13 residues. The CDR3 region has the DNA TGTGCCAGCTCGTGGGGACAGGAAGAGACCCAGTACTTC. Protein sequence: CASSWGQEETQYF.

The V call is TRBV18, the J call TRBJ2-7, with a weak D call TRBD1 (7 bases). Germline CDR1 and CDR2: KGHSH and LQKENI. This CDR3 is built from 14 residues. Trimming stripped 3 bases from V and 5 bases from J, with 14 bases between. CDR3 sequence: CASSPRGDWDEQYF. The CDR3 coding sequence is TGTGCCAGCTCACCCAGGGGGGACTGGGACGAGCAGTACTTC.

The CDR3 protein is CASQTGPNQPQHF. The CDR3, as DNA: TGCGCCTCCCAGACAGGGCCCAATCAGCCCCAGCATTTT. The V and J genes are TRBV5-1 and TRBJ1-5; 7 bases align to TRBD1. The CDR3 contains 13 residues. Germline assignment: CDR1 SGHRS and CDR2 YFSETQ. Trimming cost V 10 bases and J 3 bases; bases outside gene matches: 7.

This sequence joins TRBV5-5 and TRBJ2-3; possible D gene TRBD2, 5 bases. Trimming removed 2 bases from V and 2 bases from J, with 12 bases in between. Germline loops: CDR1 SGHKS, CDR2 YYEKEE (reference sequence). The CDR3 is 15 residues long. The CDR3 loop is CASSFQRKNTDTQYF. The DNA of the CDR3 is TGTGCCAGCAGCTTCCAGCGGAAAAACACAGATACGCAGTATTTT.

The genes are TRBV9 and TRBJ2-1; 7 bases are shared with TRBD2. Losses at the gene ends were 0 bases for V and 0 bases for J; bases not matched to a gene: 6. Germline CDR1 and CDR2: SGDLS and YYNGEE. This CDR3 region has 17 residues. The CDR3 here is CASSVGPSGVSYNEQFF. As DNA, the CDR3 is TGTGCCAGCAGCGTAGGTCCCAGCGGGGTCTCCTACAATGAGCAGTTCTTC. Full variable domain (rest looked up from reference TRBV9 and TRBJ2-1): DSGVTQTPKHLITATGQRVTLRCSPRSGDLSVYWYQQSLDQGLQFLIQYYNGEERAKGNILERFSAQQFPDLHSELNLSSLELGDSALYFCASSVGPSGVSYNEQFFGPGTRLTVL.

The chain links TRBV9 to TRBJ2-1; possibly TRBD1 for D (8 bases). This CDR3 has 22 residues. V was shortened by 4 bases and J by 4 bases, with 36 bases between the two germline ends. Germline CDR1 SGDLS, CDR2 YYNGEE. This CDR3 is CASSPWTGFPASGYLGYNEQFF. CDR3 sequence (DNA): TGTGCCAGCAGCCCCTGGACAGGGTTTCCGGCTAGCGGTTATTTGGGTTACAATGAGCAGTTCTTC.

The chain carries TRBV5-6 and TRBJ1-1; D not certain. CDR3 size: 13 residues. V was trimmed by 0 bases and J by 6 bases, leaving 9 bases between them. Germline loops: CDR1 SGHDT, CDR2 YYEEEE. As DNA, the CDR3 is TGTGCCAGCAGCTTGGGCTCTGGGCCTGAAGCTTTCTTT. Protein sequence: CASSLGSGPEAFF.

The rearrangement joins TRBV6-5 to TRBJ1-1; D gene uncertain. This CDR3 has 13 amino acids. CDR1 MNHEY and CDR2 SVGAGI come from the germline V gene. V was cut by 0 bases and J by 1 base, with 3 bases left in between. CDR3 sequence reads: CASSYSRNTEAFF. Here the CDR3 DNA reads TGTGCCAGCAGTTACTCGAGGAACACTGAAGCTTTCTTT.

This chain uses TRBV5-6 with TRBJ2-1; 12 bases agree with TRBD2. This CDR3 is built from 16 residues. Losses at the gene ends were 0 bases for V and 9 bases for J; bases not matched to a gene: 7. Per germline, CDR1 SGHDT and CDR2 YYEEEE. In DNA form, the CDR3 reads TGTGCCAGCAGCTTGGGTACTAGCGGGAGGAACGGTGAGCAGTTCTTC. It specifies CASSLGTSGRNGEQFF. Complete variable domain (other parts from reference TRBV5-6 and TRBJ2-1): DAGVTQSPTHLIKTRGQQVTLRCSPKSGHDTVSWYQQALGQGPQFIFQYYEEEERQRGNFPDRFSGHQFPNYSSELNVNALLLGDSALYLCASSLGTSGRNGEQFFGPGTRLTVL.

The gene calls are TRBV4-3 and TRBJ1-5; a possible D gene is TRBD1 (6 bases). V dropped 2 bases and J dropped 7 bases, with 15 bases sitting between them. This CDR3 region has 15 residues. Germline V gene lookup returns CDR1 LGHNA and CDR2 YSLEER. CDR3 protein: CASSQSDSVRQPQHF. CDR3 DNA sequence: TGCGCCAGCAGCCAATCGGACAGTGTTCGGCAGCCCCAGCATTTT.

The gene calls are TRBV2 and TRBJ1-1; D remains ambiguous. The CDR3 contains 12 residues. The V gene lost 2 bases and the J gene lost 9 bases, with 10 bases spanning the gap. Germline values: CDR1 SNHLY, CDR2 FYNNEI. The CDR3: CASSESGLQAFF. In DNA form, the CDR3 reads TGTGCCAGCAGTGAATCGGGGTTGCAAGCTTTCTTT.

V and J are TRBV4-2 and TRBJ2-3; 8 bases align to TRBD2. The ends lost 4 bases at V and 0 bases at J; junction bases unmatched: 6. The CDR3 runs 16 residues. Germline-derived CDR1 and CDR2 are LGHNA and YNFKEQ. CDR3: CASSPLLAASTDTQYF. CDR3 DNA sequence: TGTGCCAGCAGCCCGTTACTAGCGGCTAGCACAGATACGCAGTATTTT.

This clone came up once. This rearrangement joins TRBV19 to TRBJ1-1, with D uncertain. The CDR3 consists of 14 residues. With 5 bases removed from V and 2 bases from J, the gap between germline ends came to 12 bases. Germline CDR1 reads LNHDA; CDR2 reads SQIVND (reference sequence). CDR3 sequence (DNA): TGTGCCAGTAGTGCGGGGTCGATAAACACTGAAGCTTTCTTT. It translates to CASSAGSINTEAFF.

This rearrangement joins TRBV5-6 to TRBJ2-5, with D possibly TRBD2 on 6 matching bases. In germline, CDR1 is SGHDT, CDR2 YYEEEE. Trimming shortened V by 7 bases and J by 0 bases, and 10 bases separated the two germline ends. This CDR3 contains 13 residues. CDR3 coding DNA: TGTGCCAGCTGTTTAGCGGACCAAGAGACCCAGTACTTC. Translating gives CASCLADQETQYF.

The chain couples TRBV5-3 to TRBJ2-1; 7 nucleotides line up with TRBD2. TRBV5-3 is treated as an ORF (open reading frame) with a function not yet certain. Trimming took 4 bases from V and 4 from J; bases not matched to a gene: 8. The CDR3 is 15 amino acids. The CDR3 loop is CARSPRDYLYNEQFF. CDR3 nucleotide sequence: TGTGCCAGAAGCCCAAGGGACTACCTATACAATGAGCAGTTCTTC.

The chain employs TRBV7-8 and TRBJ2-7; tentative D call: TRBD2 (5 bases). Trimming left V 2 bases short and J 2 bases short, with 19 bases between. CDR1 is SGHVS and CDR2 is FQNEAQ in the germline V gene. The CDR3 has 17 residues. CDR3 loop: CASSLPLIEGTTYEQYF. CDR3 nucleotide sequence: TGTGCCAGCAGCTTACCCCTTATAGAGGGAACTACCTACGAGCAGTACTTC.

The chain recombines TRBV7-8 with TRBJ2-5; TRBD1 might be the D (5 bases). Gene TRBJ2-7 matches the end of the DNA better, so the J call may be wrong. From germline, CDR1 is SGHVS and CDR2 FQNEAQ. The CDR3 has 14 amino acids. The CDR3 here is CASSPPDTPYEQYF. CDR3 bases: TGTGCCAGCAGCCCACCGGACACTCCCTACGAGCAGTACTTC.

V is TRBV18 and J is TRBJ2-7; 9 bases line up with TRBD1. Germline V gives CDR1 KGHSH, CDR2 LQKENI. The CDR3 runs to 15 residues. V was pared by 3 bases and J by 5 bases, with 8 bases of the junction left unmatched. The CDR3 is CASSPYRDRAHEQYF. The DNA of the CDR3 is TGTGCCAGCTCACCTTACCGGGACAGGGCCCACGAGCAGTACTTC.

This clone was counted between two and nine times. V gene TRBV19 combines with J gene TRBJ1-2, with 8 positions matching TRBD1. V trimming: 3 bases; J trimming: 1 base; junction bases outside the gene matches: 4. The CDR3 has 15 amino acids. Germline assignment: CDR1 LNHDA and CDR2 SQIVND (reference sequence). In DNA form, the CDR3 reads TGTGCCAGTAGTATCGGACAGGGACGTAACTATGGCTACACCTTC. Its protein product is CASSIGQGRNYGYTF. Full variable domain (rest looked up from reference TRBV19 and TRBJ1-2): DGGITQSPKYLFRKEGQNVTLSCEQNLNHDAMYWYRQDPGQGLRLIYYSQIVNDFQKGDIAEGYSVSREKKESFPLTVTSAQKNPTAFYLCASSIGQGRNYGYTFGSGTRLTVV.

The gene calls are TRBV27 and TRBJ1-5, with D unresolved. Between the trimmed V and J ends, which lost 7 bases and 4 bases, there was a span of 11 bases. This CDR3 comprises 13 residues. Germline-derived CDR1 and CDR2 are MNHEY and SMNVEV (reference sequence). CDR3 sequence: CASKRRSNQPQHF. As DNA, the CDR3 is TGTGCCAGCAAGCGGCGATCGAATCAGCCCCAGCATTTT.

The chain couples TRBV9 to TRBJ2-3, with 9 nucleotides matching TRBD1. Germline V gene lookup returns CDR1 SGDLS and CDR2 YYNGEE. J lost 0 bases, V lost 2 bases, and 1 base had no gene match. The CDR3 runs to 15 residues. CDR3 sequence: CASSVTGGSTDTQYF. CDR3 in DNA: TGTGCCAGCAGCGTGACAGGGGGTAGCACAGATACGCAGTATTTT.

This clone has only a few counts. CDR3 bases: TGTGCCAGTAGAGACCCAGGACTTTATACCTATGGCTACACCTTC. Translating it yields CASRDPGLYTYGYTF. V gene TRBV19 combines with J gene TRBJ1-2, with D uncertain. V was shortened by 6 bases and J by 4 bases, with 18 bases between the two germline ends. Germline V gene sequence: CDR1 LNHDA, CDR2 SQIVND (reference sequence). This CDR3 has 15 amino acids. Variable domain in full (rest from reference TRBV19 and TRBJ1-2): DGGITQSPKYLFRKEGQNVTLSCEQNLNHDAMYWYRQDPGQGLRLIYYSQIVNDFQKGDIAEGYSVSREKKESFPLTVTSAQKNPTAFYLCASRDPGLYTYGYTFGSGTRLTVV.

This sequence joins TRBV28 and TRBJ1-2, with D perhaps TRBD1 (5 bases). Trimming shortened V by 6 bases and J by 1 base, and 12 bases separated the two germline ends. Germline V gene data show CDR1 as MDHEN and CDR2 as SYDVKM. This CDR3 spans 14 amino acids. CDR3 DNA sequence: TGTGCCAGCAGGCTCATACAGGATAACTATGGCTACACCTTC. Translated: CASRLIQDNYGYTF.

The chain combines TRBV5-1 with TRBJ1-1, with D possibly matching TRBD1 (5 bases). Trimming shortened V by 7 bases and J by 3 bases, and 19 bases separated the two germline ends. The CDR3 is 15 amino acids. Germline V gives CDR1 SGHRS, CDR2 YFSETQ. CDR3 residues: CASHSSGGRYTEAFF. CDR3 coding DNA: TGCGCCAGCCACTCAAGCGGGGGAAGATACACTGAAGCTTTCTTT.

The chain recombines TRBV2 with TRBJ2-7; D gene uncertain. V lost 8 bases and J lost 2, with 7 bases in between. Per germline, CDR1 SNHLY and CDR2 FYNNEI. This CDR3 contains 11 residues. The CDR3 region has the DNA TGTGCCAGCTCGGTAGCCTACGAGCAGTACTTC. Translated: CASSVAYEQYF.

The chain links TRBV18 to TRBJ2-5; D possibly corresponds to TRBD1 (6 bases). CDR3 length: 15 amino acids. Germline CDR1 is KGHSH and CDR2 is LQKENI. V lost 4 bases, J lost 5 bases, and 17 bases lay in between. CDR3 bases: TGTGCCAGCTCACTAAACCCGGGACATTTGGAGACCCAGTACTTC. Translated, it gives CASSLNPGHLETQYF.